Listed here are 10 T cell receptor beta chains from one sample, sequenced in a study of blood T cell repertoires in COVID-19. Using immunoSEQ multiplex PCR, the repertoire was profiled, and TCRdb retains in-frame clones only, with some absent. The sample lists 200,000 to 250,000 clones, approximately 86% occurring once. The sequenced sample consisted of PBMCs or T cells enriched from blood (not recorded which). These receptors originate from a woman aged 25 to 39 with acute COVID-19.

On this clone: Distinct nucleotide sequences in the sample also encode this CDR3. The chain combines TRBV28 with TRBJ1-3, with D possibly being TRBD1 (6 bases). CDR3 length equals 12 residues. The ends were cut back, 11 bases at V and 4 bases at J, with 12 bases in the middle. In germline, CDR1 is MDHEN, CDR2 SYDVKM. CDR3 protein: CASRGPGNTIYF. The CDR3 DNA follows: TGTGCCTCCAGGGGCCCAGGAAACACCATATATTTT.

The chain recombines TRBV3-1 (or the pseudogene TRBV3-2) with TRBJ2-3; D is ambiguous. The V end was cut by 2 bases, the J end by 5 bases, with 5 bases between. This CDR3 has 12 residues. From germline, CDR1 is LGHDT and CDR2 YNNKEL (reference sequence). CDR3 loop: CASSQIEDTQYF. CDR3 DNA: TGTGCCAGCAGCCAAATAGAAGATACGCAGTATTTT.

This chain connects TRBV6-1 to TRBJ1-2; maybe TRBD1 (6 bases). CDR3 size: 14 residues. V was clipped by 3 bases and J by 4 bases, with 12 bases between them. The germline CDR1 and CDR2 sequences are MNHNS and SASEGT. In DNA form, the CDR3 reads TGTGCCAGCAGTGATCCTGGACAGCGCTATGGCTACACCTTC. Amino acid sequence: CASSDPGQRYGYTF.

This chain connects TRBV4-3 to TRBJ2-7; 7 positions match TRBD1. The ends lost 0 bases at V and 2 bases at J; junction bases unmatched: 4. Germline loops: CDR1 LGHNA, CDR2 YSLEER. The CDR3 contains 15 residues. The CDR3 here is CASSQDITGAYEQYF. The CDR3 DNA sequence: TGCGCCAGCAGCCAAGATATAACAGGGGCCTACGAGCAGTACTTC.

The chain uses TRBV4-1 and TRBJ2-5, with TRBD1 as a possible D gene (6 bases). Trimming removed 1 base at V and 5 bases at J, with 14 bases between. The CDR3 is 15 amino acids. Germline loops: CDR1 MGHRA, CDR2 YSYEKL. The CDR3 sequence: CASSQASRGGETQYF. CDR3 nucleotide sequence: TGCGCCAGCAGCCAAGCTAGCAGGGGTGGGGAGACCCAGTACTTC.

The DNA of the CDR3 is TGTGCCAGCAGCTTAGCAGGTGGGCAGACCTATGGCTACACCTTC. This gives the protein CASSLAGGQTYGYTF. The chain is built from TRBV7-9 and TRBJ1-2; D is ambiguous. With 0 bases removed from V and 4 bases from J, the gap between germline ends came to 12 bases. Germline V lookup: CDR1 SEHNR, CDR2 FQNEAQ (reference sequence). The CDR3 has 15 residues.

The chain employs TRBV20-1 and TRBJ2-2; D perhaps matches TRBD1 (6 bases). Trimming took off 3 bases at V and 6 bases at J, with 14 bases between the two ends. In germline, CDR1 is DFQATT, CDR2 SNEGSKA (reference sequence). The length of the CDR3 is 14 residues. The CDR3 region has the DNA TGCAGTGCTAGTTGGGGGCAGGTCGCCGGGGAGCTGTTTTTT. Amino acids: CSASWGQVAGELFF.

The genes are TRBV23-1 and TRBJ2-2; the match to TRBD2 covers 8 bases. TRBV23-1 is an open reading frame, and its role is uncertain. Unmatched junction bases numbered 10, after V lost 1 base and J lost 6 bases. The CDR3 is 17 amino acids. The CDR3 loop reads CASSQYGGRFAPGELFF. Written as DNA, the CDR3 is TGCGCCAGCAGTCAATACGGCGGGAGGTTTGCGCCCGGGGAGCTGTTTTTT.

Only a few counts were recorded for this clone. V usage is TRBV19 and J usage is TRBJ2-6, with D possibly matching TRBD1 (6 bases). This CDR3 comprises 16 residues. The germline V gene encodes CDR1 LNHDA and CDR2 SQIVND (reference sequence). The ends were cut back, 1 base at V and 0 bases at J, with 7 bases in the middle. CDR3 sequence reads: CASSIGQASGANVLTF. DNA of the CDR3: TGTGCCAGTAGTATAGGACAGGCCTCTGGGGCCAACGTCCTGACTTTC.

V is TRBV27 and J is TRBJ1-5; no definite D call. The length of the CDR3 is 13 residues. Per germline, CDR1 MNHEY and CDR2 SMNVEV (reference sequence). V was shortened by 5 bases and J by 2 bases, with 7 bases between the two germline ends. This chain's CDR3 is CASSPRGNQPQHF. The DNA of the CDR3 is TGTGCCAGCAGTCCACGGGGCAATCAGCCCCAGCATTTT.